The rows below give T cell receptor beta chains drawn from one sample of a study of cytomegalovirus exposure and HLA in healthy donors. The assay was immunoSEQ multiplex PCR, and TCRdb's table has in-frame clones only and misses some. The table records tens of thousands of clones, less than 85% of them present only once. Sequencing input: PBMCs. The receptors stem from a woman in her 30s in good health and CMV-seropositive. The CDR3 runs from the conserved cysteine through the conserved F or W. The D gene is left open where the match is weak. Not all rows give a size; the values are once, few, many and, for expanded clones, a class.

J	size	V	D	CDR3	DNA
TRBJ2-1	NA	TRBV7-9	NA	CASSLEGGEQFF	TGTGCCAGCAGCTTAGAAGGGGGTGAGCAGTTCTTC
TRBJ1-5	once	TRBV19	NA	CASARQDSNQPQHF	TGTGCCAGTGCCCGACAGGATAGCAATCAGCCCCAGCATTTT
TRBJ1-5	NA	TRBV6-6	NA	CASSSQRDSNQPQHF	TGTGCCAGCAGTTCCCAACGGGATAGCAATCAGCCCCAGCATTTT
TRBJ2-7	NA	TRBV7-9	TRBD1	CASSRLTGCEQYF	TGTGCCAGCAGCCGACTGACAGGGTGCGAGCAGTACTTC
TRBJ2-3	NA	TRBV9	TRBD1	CASTQGARSDTQYF	TGTGCCTCAACGCAGGGGGCGAGGTCAGATACGCAGTATTTT
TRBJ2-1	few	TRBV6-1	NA	CASSENLEAPNNEQFF	TGTGCCAGCAGTGAAAATCTGGAGGCCCCTAACAATGAGCAGTTCTTC
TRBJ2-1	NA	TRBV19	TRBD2	CASSPGTSGKQFF	TGTGCCAGTAGTCCAGGGACTAGCGGTAAGCAGTTCTTC
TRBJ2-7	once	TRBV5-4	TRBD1	CASSLKTGVEQYF	TGTGCCAGCAGCTTAAAAACAGGGGTCGAGCAGTACTTC
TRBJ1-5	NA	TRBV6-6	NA	CASAFTLSNQPQHF	TGTGCCAGCGCGTTTACGCTGAGCAATCAGCCCCAGCATTTT
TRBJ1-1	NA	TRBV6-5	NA	CASNKPGGMNTEAFF	TGTGCCAGCAATAAACCCGGTGGTATGAACACTGAAGCTTTCTTT
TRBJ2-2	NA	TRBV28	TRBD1	CASSGRTGGIGELFF	TGTGCCAGCAGTGGCCGGACAGGGGGCATCGGGGAGCTGTTTTTT
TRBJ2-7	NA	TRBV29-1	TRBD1	CSGIEFIGQGARYEQYF	TGCAGTGGGATAGAGTTCATAGGGCAGGGGGCTAGGTACGAGCAGTACTTC
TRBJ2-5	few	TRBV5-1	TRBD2	CASSLVRGLETQYF	TGCGCCAGCAGCTTGGTGCGGGGGTTGGAGACCCAGTACTTC
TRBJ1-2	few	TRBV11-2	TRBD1	CASSSRTGHYGYTF	TGTGCCAGCAGCTCCAGGACAGGACACTATGGCTACACCTTC
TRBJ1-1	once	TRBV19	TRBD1	CASSTPTGLTEAFF	TGTGCCAGTAGTACCCCGACAGGGCTCACTGAAGCTTTCTTT
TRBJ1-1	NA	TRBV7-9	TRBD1	CASSLQGVPEAFF	TGTGCCAGCAGCCTACAGGGGGTCCCTGAAGCTTTCTTT
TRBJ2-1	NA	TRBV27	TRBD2	CASSQLGLAGGGEQFF	TGTGCCAGCAGTCAACTCGGACTAGCGGGGGGTGGTGAGCAGTTCTTC
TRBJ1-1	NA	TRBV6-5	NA	CASSPLAGVDTEAFF	TGTGCCAGCAGCCCCTTGGCGGGGGTCGACACTGAAGCTTTCTTT
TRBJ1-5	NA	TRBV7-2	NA	CASSTQGNQPQHF	TGTGCCAGCAGCACCCAGGGCAATCAGCCCCAGCATTTT
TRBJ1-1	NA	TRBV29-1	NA	CSVASNTEAFF	TGCAGCGTTGCTTCGAACACTGAAGCTTTCTTT
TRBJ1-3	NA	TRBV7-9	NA	CASSLAAGRNTIYF	TGTGCCAGCAGCTTAGCGGCAGGGAGAAACACCATATATTTT
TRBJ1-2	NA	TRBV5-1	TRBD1	CASSSGQGVHYGYTF	TGCGCCAGCAGCTCAGGACAGGGGGTACACTATGGCTACACCTTC
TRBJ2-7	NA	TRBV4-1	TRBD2	CASSQTSGRPYEQYF	TGCGCCAGCAGCCAGACTAGCGGGAGGCCCTACGAGCAGTACTTC
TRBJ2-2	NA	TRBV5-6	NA	CASSRTEITGELFF	TGTGCCAGCAGCCGGACAGAGATCACCGGGGAGCTGTTTTTT
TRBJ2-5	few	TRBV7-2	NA	CASSLGHKETQYF	TGTGCCAGCAGCTTAGGGCATAAAGAGACCCAGTACTTC
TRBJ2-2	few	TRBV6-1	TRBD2	CASSQRETGELFF	TGTGCCAGCTCGCAGCGGGAGACCGGGGAGCTGTTTTTT
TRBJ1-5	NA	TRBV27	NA	CASSTLGPHRGQPQHF	TGTGCCAGCAGCACCTTGGGCCCTCACCGGGGTCAGCCCCAGCATTTT
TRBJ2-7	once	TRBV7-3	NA	CASSRGFVPTYEQYF	TGTGCCAGCAGCAGGGGGTTCGTTCCAACCTACGAGCAGTACTTC
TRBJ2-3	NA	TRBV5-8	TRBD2	CASSPGGTQYF	TGTGCCAGCAGCCCGGGGGGTACGCAGTATTTT
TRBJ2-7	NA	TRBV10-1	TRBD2	CASSESTSGEQYF	TGCGCCAGCAGTGAGTCTACTAGCGGGGAGCAGTACTTC
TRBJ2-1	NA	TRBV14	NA	CASSPFYNEQFF	TGTGCCAGCAGCCCCTTCTACAATGAGCAGTTCTTC
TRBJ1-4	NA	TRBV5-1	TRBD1	CASSLRGHRDRANEKLFF	TGCGCCAGCAGCTTGAGGGGCCACCGGGACAGAGCGAATGAAAAACTGTTTTTT